The 31 T cell receptor beta chains below come from one sample, sequenced in a study of glioma-infiltrating T cells after dendritic cell vaccination. Indicated time point: after dendritic cell vaccination, including at tumor progression/relapse. The data were produced by immunoSEQ multiplex PCR, yet TCRdb's version contains in-frame clones alone and is incomplete. Of roughly 87,000 clones in the sample, over 80% are singletons; the top ten hold roughly 6.8%. This material consisted of blood, taken after dendritic cell vaccination. The receptors were gathered from a human donor with glioblastoma.

The genes are TRBV18 and TRBJ1-2, with unresolved D. V lost 2 bases and J lost 5, with 9 bases in between. Germline V gene lookup returns CDR1 KGHSH and CDR2 LQKENI. This CDR3 is 13 amino acids long. CDR3 protein: CASSPMGDYGYTF. The CDR3 DNA sequence: TGTGCCAGCTCACCAATGGGCGATTATGGCTACACCTTC.

In this sample, this clone turned up once. The J gene is TRBJ2-3, the V gene TRBV30; perhaps TRBD2 as D (5 bases). V dropped 0 bases and J dropped 4 bases, with 14 bases sitting between them. This CDR3 contains 15 residues. The germline V gene encodes CDR1 GTSNPN and CDR2 SVGIG (reference sequence). This CDR3 reads CAWSVSGGGADTQYF. In DNA form, the CDR3 reads TGTGCCTGGAGTGTTTCTGGCGGAGGAGCAGATACGCAGTATTTT.

This chain links TRBV7-2 with TRBJ2-7, with D uncertain. The ends were cut back, 3 bases at V and 6 bases at J, with 18 bases in the middle. This CDR3 has 15 amino acids. CDR1 is SGHTA and CDR2 is FQGNSA in the germline V gene. The CDR3 DNA sequence: TGTGCCAGCAGCTTCCAAGAAGCCCCTACCGCCGAGCAGTACTTC. Translated, it gives CASSFQEAPTAEQYF.

The chain recombines TRBV2 with TRBJ2-3; weak D call: TRBD1 (7 bases). The CDR3 has 16 residues. Germline loops: CDR1 SNHLY, CDR2 FYNNEI. Between the trimmed V and J ends, which lost 1 base and 7 bases, there was a span of 18 bases. The CDR3 bases are TGTGCCAGCAGTGAAGATTCAGGGGGACTCGCGAATACGCAGTATTTT. This codes for CASSEDSGGLANTQYF.

The CDR3 sequence is CASRLQTGVAFF. CDR3 DNA: TGTGCCAGCAGACTTCAGACAGGGGTCGCTTTCTTT. The rearrangement uses TRBV28 and TRBJ1-1; 8 positions match TRBD1. With V trimmed by 6 bases and J by 11 bases, 8 bases remained unmatched. Germline V lookup: CDR1 MDHEN, CDR2 SYDVKM. The CDR3 length is 12 residues.

This clone was seen a handful of times. The chain has TRBV5-1 and TRBJ1-1, with 7 nucleotides matching TRBD1. Germline CDR1 SGHRS, CDR2 YFSETQ. V lost 0 bases, J lost 5 bases, and 7 bases stayed unmatched. This CDR3 has 15 amino acids. CDR3 DNA: TGCGCCAGCAGCTTGGGAGGGACAGCTGGAACTGAAGCTTTCTTT. As protein: CASSLGGTAGTEAFF.

This clone was seen once. The J gene is TRBJ1-3, the V gene TRBV7-9, with D possibly TRBD1 on 5 matching bases. Trimming took 5 bases from V and 3 from J, leaving 14 bases between them. This CDR3 has 15 residues. Germline CDR1 is SEHNR and CDR2 is FQNEAQ (reference sequence). The CDR3 loop reads CASSPPGQGGNTIYF. In DNA, the CDR3 is TGTGCCAGCAGCCCCCCCGGGCAGGGTGGAAACACCATATATTTT.

V and J are TRBV9 and TRBJ2-5, with 9 bases identical to TRBD2. Per germline, CDR1 SGDLS and CDR2 YYNGEE. With V trimmed by 1 base and J by 5 bases, 3 bases remained unmatched. This CDR3 region has 14 residues. The CDR3 region is CASSVSGGPETQYF. The CDR3 nucleotides read TGTGCCAGCAGCGTAAGCGGGGGGCCGGAGACCCAGTACTTC.

This clone was recorded once. The DNA for the CDR3 is TGTGCCAGCAGTGGGGAGGGGACCGGCAGGGGAGAGACCCAGTACTTC. This translates into CASSGEGTGRGETQYF. The V and J genes are TRBV2 and TRBJ2-5; D perhaps matches TRBD2 (7 bases). Trimming took off 4 bases at V and 4 bases at J, with 19 bases between the two ends. The CDR3 sequence is 16 residues long. The V gene's germline CDR1 is SNHLY and CDR2 FYNNEI.

This rearrangement joins TRBV7-3 to TRBJ2-1; D possibly corresponds to TRBD1 (5 bases). The V end was cut by 5 bases, the J end by 3 bases, with 11 bases between. This CDR3 is 14 amino acids long. From germline, CDR1 is SGHTA and CDR2 FQGTGA. In nucleotides, the CDR3 is TGTGCCAGCAGCCCCCAGACAGACTACAATGAGCAGTTCTTC. It yields the protein CASSPQTDYNEQFF. Full variable domain (outside the CDR3, taken from reference TRBV7-3 and TRBJ2-1): GAGVSQTPSNKVTEKGKYVELRCDPISGHTALYWYRQSLGQGPEFLIYFQGTGAADDSGLPNDRFFAVRPEGSVSTLKIQRTERGDSAVYLCASSPQTDYNEQFFGPGTRLTVL.

In nucleotides, the CDR3 is TGTGCCAGCAGCTTAAGAGGGACTGAAGCTTTCTTT. Translation: CASSLRGTEAFF. This chain links TRBV7-2 with TRBJ1-1; no clear D. The germline CDR1 and CDR2 sequences are SGHTA and FQGNSA. This CDR3 spans 12 amino acids. Trimming took off 2 bases at V and 5 bases at J, with 6 bases between the two ends.

V gene TRBV2 combines with J gene TRBJ2-1; 8 positions agree with TRBD1. The trim removed 4 bases at V and 7 bases at J, leaving 9 bases unmatched. The CDR3 sequence is 15 residues long. Germline loops: CDR1 SNHLY, CDR2 FYNNEI. In nucleotides, the CDR3 is TGTGCCAGCAGTGTATTGGGACAGGCGGGAAATGAGCAGTTCTTC. Translated: CASSVLGQAGNEQFF.

This chain joins TRBV6-5 and TRBJ2-1; tentatively, D is TRBD2 (6 bases). Per the germline V gene, CDR1 is MNHEY and CDR2 is SVGAGI. V was trimmed by 0 bases and J by 7 bases, leaving 7 bases between them. The CDR3 length is 13 residues. The CDR3 reads CASSYSSGNEQFF. As DNA, the CDR3 is TGTGCCAGCAGTTACTCGAGCGGGAATGAGCAGTTCTTC.

In this sample, this clone turned up once. The chain links TRBV6-1 to TRBJ2-1; 7 bases line up with TRBD2. With 4 bases clipped from V and 0 bases from J, the junction kept 6 bases outside the gene matches. The germline CDR1 and CDR2 sequences are MNHNS and SASEGT. This CDR3 comprises 16 residues. The CDR3, as DNA: TGTGCCAGCAGTGGCTGGGGCGGGGGCTCCTACAATGAGCAGTTCTTC. It codes for CASSGWGGGSYNEQFF.

Written as DNA, the CDR3 is TGTGCCAGCAGCTTGGAGGCGGGGAACACCGGGGAGCTGTTTTTT. Translation: CASSLEAGNTGELFF. The chain carries TRBV5-4 and TRBJ2-2, with a possible D match to TRBD2 (5 bases). Trimming removed 0 bases from V and 1 base from J, with 7 bases in between. There are 15 residues in the CDR3. Germline values: CDR1 SGHNT, CDR2 YYREEE (reference sequence).

This sequence joins TRBV19 and TRBJ1-1; the D is unclear. V lost 2 bases and J 0 bases, leaving 7 bases between the germline ends. CDR1 and CDR2 from the germline V gene are LNHDA and SQIVND (reference sequence). This CDR3 has 14 residues. This CDR3 is CASSINTLNTEAFF. CDR3 coding DNA: TGTGCCAGTAGTATAAACACCCTGAACACTGAAGCTTTCTTT.

This clone was recorded a few times. This chain uses TRBV7-6 with TRBJ2-5, with TRBD1 identical over 8 bases. This CDR3 region has 15 residues. CDR1 SGHVS and CDR2 FNYEAQ come from the germline V gene. V lost 3 bases to trimming and J lost 4 bases; unmatched junction nucleotides: 7. The CDR3 DNA follows: TGTGCCAGCAGCTTTCTTTTACAGGGGGGAGAGACCCAGTACTTC. Translated, it gives CASSFLLQGGETQYF.

The rearrangement joins TRBV4-3 to TRBJ2-7; the match to TRBD2 covers 7 bases. The CDR3 is 14 amino acids. Trimming removed 2 bases from V and 6 bases from J; junction bases left unmatched: 7. The V gene's germline CDR1 is LGHNA and CDR2 YSLEER. CDR3 loop: CASSQNVREGEQYF. The CDR3 DNA is TGCGCCAGCAGCCAAAATGTCAGGGAGGGCGAGCAGTACTTC.

The chain couples TRBV6-6 to TRBJ1-1; maybe TRBD1 (6 bases). The CDR3 runs to 13 residues. The germline gives CDR1 MNHNY, CDR2 SVGAGI (reference sequence). The V end lost 8 bases, the J end lost 1 base, and 11 bases lay between the germline ends. This chain's CDR3 is CASEDSPNTEAFF. CDR3 nucleotides: TGTGCCAGCGAGGACAGCCCGAACACTGAAGCTTTCTTT.

This rearrangement joins TRBV19 to TRBJ1-2, with no clear D. Looked up from germline, CDR1 is LNHDA and CDR2 is SQIVND (reference sequence). The CDR3 totals 13 residues. V lost 0 bases and J lost 4, with 6 bases in between. The CDR3 spells CASSIDVLYGYTF. In DNA form, the CDR3 reads TGTGCCAGTAGTATAGACGTCCTCTATGGCTACACCTTC. Full variable domain (missing parts from reference TRBV19 and TRBJ1-2): DGGITQSPKYLFRKEGQNVTLSCEQNLNHDAMYWYRQDPGQGLRLIYYSQIVNDFQKGDIAEGYSVSREKKESFPLTVTSAQKNPTAFYLCASSIDVLYGYTFGSGTRLTVV.

Ten or more counts support this clone. The chain joins TRBV6-1 to TRBJ1-2; D is uncertain. The CDR3 length is 13 residues. Germline CDR1 reads MNHNS; CDR2 reads SASEGT. Trimming removed 6 bases from V and 6 bases from J, with 14 bases in between. CDR3 DNA sequence: TGTGCCAGCAGAAAGGAACAGCAACATGGCTACACCTTC. Encoded protein: CASRKEQQHGYTF.

The V call is TRBV25-1, the J call TRBJ1-1; the D gene is possibly TRBD1 (6 bases). The germline CDR1 and CDR2 sequences are MGHDK and SYGVNS. Trimming left V 6 bases short and J 3 bases short, with 11 bases between. This CDR3 is built from 13 residues. DNA for the CDR3: TGTGCCAGCAGGGGACAAAGTGACACTGAAGCTTTCTTT. This encodes CASRGQSDTEAFF.

This chain uses TRBV5-1 with TRBJ2-5; 13 positions agree with TRBD2. The V gene's germline CDR1 is SGHRS and CDR2 YFSETQ. This CDR3 has 18 residues. V trimming: 4 bases; J trimming: 5 bases; junction bases outside the gene matches: 14. The DNA for the CDR3 is TGCGCCAGCAGCATCTCGACCGGGACTAGCGGGGAGTGGGAGACCCAGTACTTC. It yields the protein CASSISTGTSGEWETQYF.

The chain combines TRBV18 with TRBJ2-2; 8 positions match TRBD1. J gave up 1 base and V 6 bases, and 7 bases lay outside the gene matches. The CDR3 is 16 amino acids. The germline V gene has CDR1 KGHSH and CDR2 LQKENI. The CDR3 DNA sequence: TGTGCCAGCTCGCGCGGACAGGGACTGAACACCGGGGAGCTGTTTTTT. Its translation: CASSRGQGLNTGELFF. The variable domain in full, with the rest retrieved from reference TRBV18 and TRBJ2-2, is NAGVMQNPRHLVRRRGQEARLRCSPMKGHSHVYWYRQLPEEGLKFMVYLQKENIIDESGMPKERFSAEFPKEGPSILRIQQVVRGDSAAYFCASSRGQGLNTGELFFGEGSRLTVL.

The genes are TRBV30 and TRBJ2-5; TRBD2 aligns across 13 bases. CDR3 size: 18 residues. The V segment lost 2 bases and the J segment 4 bases; nucleotides outside the gene matches: 13. In germline, CDR1 is GTSNPN, CDR2 SVGIG (reference sequence). The CDR3: CAWSNLDWRLAGGETQYF. For the CDR3, the DNA is TGTGCCTGGAGTAATCTAGATTGGCGACTAGCGGGGGGAGAGACCCAGTACTTC. Filled out from reference TRBV30 and TRBJ2-5, the complete variable domain reads SQTIHQWPATLVQPVGSPLSLECTVEGTSNPNLYWYRQAAGRGLQLLFYSVGIGQISSEVPQNLSASRPQDRQFILSSKKLLLSDSGFYLCAWSNLDWRLAGGETQYFGPGTRLLVL.

The chain joins TRBV15 to TRBJ1-1, with 7 bases aligning to TRBD1. The CDR3 runs to 15 residues. Germline CDR1 and CDR2: LNHNV and YYDKDF (reference sequence). The V segment lost 0 bases and the J segment 3 bases; nucleotides outside the gene matches: 4. The CDR3 DNA reads as TGTGCCACCAGCAGAGATAAGGGGGCGGACACTGAAGCTTTCTTT. Protein product: CATSRDKGADTEAFF. Full variable domain (outside the CDR3, taken from reference TRBV15 and TRBJ1-1): DAMVIQNPRYQVTQFGKPVTLSCSQTLNHNVMYWYQQKSSQAPKLLFHYYDKDFNNEADTPDNFQSRRPNTSFCFLDIRSPGLGDTAMYLCATSRDKGADTEAFFGQGTRLTVV.

The table lists this clone with a count of one. The chain combines TRBV5-1 with TRBJ2-7; a possible D gene is TRBD2 (6 bases). Germline CDR1 is SGHRS and CDR2 is YFSETQ. The V end was cut by 4 bases, the J end by 5 bases, with 22 bases between. The CDR3 is 16 residues long. This chain's CDR3 is CASSPRPGGVGNEQYF. As DNA, the CDR3 is TGCGCCAGCAGCCCCCGGCCAGGCGGGGTAGGGAACGAGCAGTACTTC.

The rearrangement joins TRBV29-1 to TRBJ1-2, with 8 bases identical to TRBD1. Trimming at V came to 0 bases and at J to 7 bases, leaving 4 bases not matched to a gene. CDR3 length equals 13 residues. CDR1 and CDR2 (germline): SQVTM, ANQGSEA. The DNA for the CDR3 is TGCAGCGTTGAAGATTCAGGGGGCTCTGGCTACACCTTC. Translating it yields CSVEDSGGSGYTF.

This rearrangement joins TRBV5-6 to TRBJ2-7; 7 nucleotides align to TRBD2. CDR3 size: 14 residues. The ends lost 3 bases at V and 2 bases at J; junction bases unmatched: 5. Germline V gene sequence: CDR1 SGHDT, CDR2 YYEEEE. In DNA, the CDR3 is TGTGCCAGCAGCTCCCTAGCGGCGACCTACGAGCAGTACTTC. It yields the protein CASSSLAATYEQYF.

This clone appeared a few times. The V gene is TRBV6-6, the J gene TRBJ2-5; 7 bases map to TRBD1. The V and J ends lost 7 bases and 2 bases, in that order; junction bases with no gene match: 10. This CDR3 spans 15 amino acids. Germline CDR1 reads MNHNY; CDR2 reads SVGAGI (reference sequence). The CDR3 sequence: CASTPDRDPQETQYF. CDR3 in DNA: TGTGCCAGCACCCCAGACAGGGACCCTCAAGAGACCCAGTACTTC.

The V and J genes are TRBV4-2 and TRBJ1-2; D not certain. Between the trimmed V and J ends, which lost 0 bases and 6 bases, there was a span of 8 bases. This CDR3 region has 13 residues. Germline V lookup: CDR1 LGHNA, CDR2 YNFKEQ. The CDR3: CASSQDEGDGYTF. CDR3 nucleotides: TGTGCCAGCAGCCAAGATGAGGGTGATGGCTACACCTTC.